The clone carrying this T cell receptor (beta chain) was seen a few times. The antigen is undetermined. The sample belongs to a study of glioma-infiltrating T cells after dendritic cell vaccination. The overall study: Between the early 2000s and the early 2010s, patients got autologous tumor lysate-pulsed dendritic cell vaccines. Dendritic cells derived from monocytes and pulsed with autologous tumor lysate formed the vaccine. General study points: Longer survival after dendritic cell vaccination followed higher pretreatment TIL content.

The germline V gene encodes CDR1 LGHNA and CDR2 YSLEER. The CDR3 covers 15 residues. V lost 2 bases and J 3 bases, leaving 14 bases between the germline ends. Assay used: immunoSEQ multiplex PCR; TCRdb lists only in-frame clones, some missing. The repertoire holds more than 85,000 clones, with under 90% as singletons. Fresh-frozen tumor tissue and more than two years of survival data were available for all. The receptor was derived from a human donor with glioblastoma. Material: blood, obtained before dendritic cell vaccination. V gene TRBV4-3 combines with J gene TRBJ2-7, with D perhaps matching TRBD2 (6 bases). The CDR3 region is CASSQSLAEDYEQYF. The CDR3 DNA reads as TGCGCCAGCAGCCAATCCTTAGCGGAGGACTACGAGCAGTACTTC.